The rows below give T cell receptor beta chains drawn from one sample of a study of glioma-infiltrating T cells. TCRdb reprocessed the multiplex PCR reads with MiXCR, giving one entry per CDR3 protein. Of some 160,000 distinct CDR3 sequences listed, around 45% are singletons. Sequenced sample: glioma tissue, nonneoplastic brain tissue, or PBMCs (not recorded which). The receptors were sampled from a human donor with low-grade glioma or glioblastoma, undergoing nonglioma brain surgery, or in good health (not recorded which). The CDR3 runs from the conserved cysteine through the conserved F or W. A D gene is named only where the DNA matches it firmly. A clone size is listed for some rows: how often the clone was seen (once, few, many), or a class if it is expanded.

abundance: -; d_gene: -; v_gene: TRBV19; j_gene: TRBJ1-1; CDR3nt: TGTGCCAGTAGTTCCCCAGGAGGCCGGAACACTGAAGCTTTCTTT; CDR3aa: CASSSPGGRNTEAFF
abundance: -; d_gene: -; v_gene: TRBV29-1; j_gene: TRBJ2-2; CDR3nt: TGCAGCGTTGTAGTACAGGGTGACACCGGGGAGCTGTTTTTT; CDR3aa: CSVVVQGDTGELFF
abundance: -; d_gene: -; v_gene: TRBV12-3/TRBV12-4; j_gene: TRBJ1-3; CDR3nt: TGTGCCAGCAGACGACAAGGTTGGAGAAACACCATGTATTTT; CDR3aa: CASRRQGWRNTMYF
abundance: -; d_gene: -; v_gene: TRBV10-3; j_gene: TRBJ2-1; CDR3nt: TGTGCCATCAGTGAGGGCAGGGGTGGAAATGAGCAGTTCTTC; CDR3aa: CAISEGRGGNEQFF
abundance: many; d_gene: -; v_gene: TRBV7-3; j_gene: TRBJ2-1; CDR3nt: TGTGCCAGCAGCCCTGAGACCATCGCCGAATACTCCTACAATGAGCAGTTCTTC; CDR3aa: CASSPETIAEYSYNEQFF
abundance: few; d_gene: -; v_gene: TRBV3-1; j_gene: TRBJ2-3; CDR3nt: TGTGCCAGCAGCCAAAATTTAGATACGCAGTATTTT; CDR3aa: CASSQNLDTQYF
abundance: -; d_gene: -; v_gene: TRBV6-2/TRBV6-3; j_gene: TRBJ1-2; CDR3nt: TGTGCCAGCAGCAAACAGGATCCCTATAACTACACCTTC; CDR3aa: CASSKQDPYNYTF
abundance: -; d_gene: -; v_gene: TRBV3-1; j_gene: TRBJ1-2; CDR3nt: TGTGACAGCAGTCGACAGGAAAACTATGGCTACACCTTC; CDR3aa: CDSSRQENYGYTF
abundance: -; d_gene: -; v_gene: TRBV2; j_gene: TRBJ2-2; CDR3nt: TGTGCCAGCAAGGGCGGGGTTAACACCGGGGAGCTGTTTTTT; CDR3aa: CASKGGVNTGELFF
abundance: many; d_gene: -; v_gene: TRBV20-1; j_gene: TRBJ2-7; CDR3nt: TGCAGTGCTAGAGACGGGGACTACGAGCAGTACTTC; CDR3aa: CSARDGDYEQYF
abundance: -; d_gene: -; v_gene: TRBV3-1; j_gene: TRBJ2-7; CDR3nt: TGTGCCAGCAGCCAAGGAATGGGGGGTATCTACGAGCAGTACTTC; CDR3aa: CASSQGMGGIYEQYF
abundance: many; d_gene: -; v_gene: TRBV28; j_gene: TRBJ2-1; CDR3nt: TGTGCCAGCAGCCACTCGACTAGTGGCCCTGAGCAGTTCTTC; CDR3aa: CASSHSTSGPEQFF
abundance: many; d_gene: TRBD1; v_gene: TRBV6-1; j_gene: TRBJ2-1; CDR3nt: TGTGCCAGCAGTGATGTTCTCGGGACAGGGGTGCGCAATGAGCAGTTCTTC; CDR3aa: CASSDVLGTGVRNEQFF
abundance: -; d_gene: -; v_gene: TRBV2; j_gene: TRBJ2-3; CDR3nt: TGTACCAGCAGCCGACTAGAGGGGCGCACAGATACGCAGTATTTT; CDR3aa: CTSSRLEGRTDTQYF
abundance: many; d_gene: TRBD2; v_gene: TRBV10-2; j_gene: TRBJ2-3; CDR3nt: TGCGCCAGCAGCACCGGGACTAGCGGGATAGATACGCAGTATTTT; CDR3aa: CASSTGTSGIDTQYF
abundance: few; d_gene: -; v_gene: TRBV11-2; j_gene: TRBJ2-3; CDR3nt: TGTGCCAGGAGAGATTCTCGGGCGTTAAGGACAGATACGCAGTATTTT; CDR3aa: CARRDSRALRTDTQYF
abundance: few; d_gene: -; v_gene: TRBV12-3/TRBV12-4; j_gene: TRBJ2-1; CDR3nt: TGTGCCAGCGTAGGGGGTTACAATGAGCAGTTCTTC; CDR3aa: CASVGGYNEQFF
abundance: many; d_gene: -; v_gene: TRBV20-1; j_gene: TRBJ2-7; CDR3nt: TGCAGTGCTAGAGAAGGGCCGGGTATTGGCGAGCAGTACTTC; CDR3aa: CSAREGPGIGEQYF
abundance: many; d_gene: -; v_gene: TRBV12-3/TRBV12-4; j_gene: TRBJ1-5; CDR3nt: TGTGCCAGCAGCGTTGACAGAAATCAGCCCCAGCATTTT; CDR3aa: CASSVDRNQPQHF
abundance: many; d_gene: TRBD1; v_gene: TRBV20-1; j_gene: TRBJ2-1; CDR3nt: TGCAGTGCTAGAGGACAGGGGTATGAGCAGTTCTTC; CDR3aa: CSARGQGYEQFF
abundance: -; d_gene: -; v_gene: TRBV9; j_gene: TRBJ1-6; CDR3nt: TGTGCCAGCAGCGTAGGACCGCGGGCGAATAATTCACCCCTCCACTTT; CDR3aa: CASSVGPRANNSPLHF
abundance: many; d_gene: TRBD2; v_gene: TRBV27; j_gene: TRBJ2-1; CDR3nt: TGTGCCAGCAGTTTACAAGGACTAGTCTCCGATGAGCAGTTCTTC; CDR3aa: CASSLQGLVSDEQFF
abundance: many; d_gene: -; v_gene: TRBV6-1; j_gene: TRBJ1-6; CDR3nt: TGTGCCAGCAGTGAAGTTGGGAGTTTACCCCTCCACTTT; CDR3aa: CASSEVGSLPLHF
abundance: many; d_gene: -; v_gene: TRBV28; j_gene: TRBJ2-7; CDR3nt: TGTGCCAGCAGTCCCCCCGGGCCAGCCTACGAGCAGTACTTC; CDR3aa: CASSPPGPAYEQYF
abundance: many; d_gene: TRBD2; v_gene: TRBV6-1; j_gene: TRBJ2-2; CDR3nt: TGTGCCAGCAACGCCGGCCTAGCGGTCACCGGGGAGCTGTTTTTT; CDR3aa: CASNAGLAVTGELFF
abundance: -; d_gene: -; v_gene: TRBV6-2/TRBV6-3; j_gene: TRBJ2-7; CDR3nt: TGTGCCAGCAGTAACGGGATCCCTGGGACCTACGAGCAGTACTTC; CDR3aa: CASSNGIPGTYEQYF
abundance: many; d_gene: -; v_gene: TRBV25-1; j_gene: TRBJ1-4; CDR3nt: TGTGCCAGCAGTGAGGGTGAAAAACTGTTTTTT; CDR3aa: CASSEGEKLFF
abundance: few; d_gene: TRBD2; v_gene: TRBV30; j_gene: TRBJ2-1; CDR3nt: TGTGCCTGGGACCAGGGACTAGCGGGAACCTACAATGAGCAGTTCTTC; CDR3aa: CAWDQGLAGTYNEQFF
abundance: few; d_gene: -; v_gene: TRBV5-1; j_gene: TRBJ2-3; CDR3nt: TGCGCCAGCAGTTTCAGGGAACAGGACACAGATACGCAGTATTTT; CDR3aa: CASSFREQDTDTQYF
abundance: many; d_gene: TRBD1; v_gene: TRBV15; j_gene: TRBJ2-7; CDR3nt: TGTGCCACCAGCAGGGACAGGAACTCCTACGAGCAGTACTTC; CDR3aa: CATSRDRNSYEQYF
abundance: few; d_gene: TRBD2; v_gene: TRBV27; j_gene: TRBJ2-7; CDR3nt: TGTGCCAGTATACCTATGGGGGGGAGAGCTACCTACGAGCAGTACTTC; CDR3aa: CASIPMGGRATYEQYF
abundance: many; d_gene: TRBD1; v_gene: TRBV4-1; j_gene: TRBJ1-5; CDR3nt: TGCGCCAGCAGCCAAGGACAGGGTACGGCCAATCAGCCCCAGCATTTT; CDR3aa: CASSQGQGTANQPQHF
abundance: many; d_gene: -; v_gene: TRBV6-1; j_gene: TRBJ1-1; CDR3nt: TGTGCCAGCACCGGGGTGAGGATGAACACTGAAGCTTTCTTT; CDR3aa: CASTGVRMNTEAFF
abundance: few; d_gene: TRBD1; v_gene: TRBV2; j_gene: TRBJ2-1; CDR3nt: TGTGCCAGCAGTCGCCGAACAGGGGTTCTGGACAATGAGCAGTTCTTC; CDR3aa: CASSRRTGVLDNEQFF
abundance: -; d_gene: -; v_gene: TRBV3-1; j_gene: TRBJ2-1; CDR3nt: TGTGCCAGCAGTTTAGAGGGCAGGGGAAGAAACAATGAGCAGTTCTTC; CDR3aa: CASSLEGRGRNNEQFF
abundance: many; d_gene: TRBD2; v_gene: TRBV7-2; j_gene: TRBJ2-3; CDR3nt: TGTGCCAGCAGCTTAGTGGGACTAGCTACAGATACGCAGTATTTT; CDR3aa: CASSLVGLATDTQYF
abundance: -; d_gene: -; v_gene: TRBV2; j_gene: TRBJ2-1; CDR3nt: TGTGCCAGCAACCGTCCCGGGACAGGAGCGGGGGAGCAGTTCTTC; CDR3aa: CASNRPGTGAGEQFF